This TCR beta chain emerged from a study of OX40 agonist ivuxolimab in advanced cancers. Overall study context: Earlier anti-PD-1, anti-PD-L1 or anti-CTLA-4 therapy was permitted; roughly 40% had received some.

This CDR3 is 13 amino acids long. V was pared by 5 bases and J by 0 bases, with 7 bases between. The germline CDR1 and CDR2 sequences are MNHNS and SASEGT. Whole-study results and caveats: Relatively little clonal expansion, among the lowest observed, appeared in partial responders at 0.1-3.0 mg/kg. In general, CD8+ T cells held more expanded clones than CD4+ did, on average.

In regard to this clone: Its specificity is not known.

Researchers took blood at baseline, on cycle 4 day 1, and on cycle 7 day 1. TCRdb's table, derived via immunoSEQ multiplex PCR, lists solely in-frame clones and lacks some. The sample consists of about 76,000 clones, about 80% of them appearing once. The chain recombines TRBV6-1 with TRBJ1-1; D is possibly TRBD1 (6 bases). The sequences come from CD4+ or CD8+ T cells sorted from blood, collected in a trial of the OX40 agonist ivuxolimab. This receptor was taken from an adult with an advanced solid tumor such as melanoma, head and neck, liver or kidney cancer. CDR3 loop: CASSRTVNTEAFF. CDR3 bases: TGTGCCAGCAGTCGGACAGTGAACACTGAAGCTTTCTTT.